The TCR beta chain described here comes from a study of CD4 T cells in relation to SARS-CoV-2 and coronaviruses. Assay used: immunoSEQ multiplex PCR; TCRdb lists only in-frame clones, some missing. The data hold 25,000 to 35,000 clones, with roughly 70% observed a single time. Trimming took 1 base from V and 2 from J; bases not matched to a gene: 4. The germline CDR1 and CDR2 sequences are MGHRA and YSYEKL. This CDR3 region has 17 residues. Notes on this clone: Its antigen is unidentified.

CD4+ T cells from unexposed donors were obtained before the COVID-19 pandemic (2011-2018). CD4+ T cells were isolated from the cells after 10 days of culture. As cell numbers allowed, unexposed-donor CD4+ T cells faced SARS-CoV-2 S/N and four cold-coronavirus spikes. The V and J genes are TRBV4-1 and TRBJ2-2, with TRBD1 matching 10 bases. The sequenced sample was CD4+ T cells from PBMCs, cultured in vitro. This TCR was recovered from a human donor in good health. The DNA of the CDR3 is TGCGCCAGCAGCCAAGGGACAGGGGGGATTAACACCGGGGAGCTGTTTTTT. It codes for CASSQGTGGINTGELFF.